The T cell receptor beta chain under discussion was sequenced for a study of long-term antiretroviral therapy in people with HIV. Broader study findings: On ART adherence, viral resistance or therapy changes, no data were available.

With respect to this clone: Its target is not known.

At the survey level, the v3.0 immunoSEQ assay was run. Per-sample TRB depth target: about 35,000-50,000 T-cell genomes. Using immunoSEQ multiplex PCR, the repertoire was profiled, and TCRdb retains in-frame clones only, with some absent. This repertoire shows 10,000 to 14,000 clones, roughly 90% found once; its top ten account for approximately 20%. Deletions cut 1 base from V and 5 bases from J, with 11 bases between. Germline V gene sequence: CDR1 LNHNV, CDR2 YYDKDF (reference sequence). This CDR3 contains 14 residues. The sample here was unsorted PBMCs, taken 0.2 years before starting antiretroviral therapy. The chain recombines TRBV15 with TRBJ2-5; TRBD1 is a possible D gene (5 bases). This sequence originates from a woman aged 40-49 years with HIV. The CDR3 spells CATSRGQPGETQYF. CDR3 in DNA: TGTGCCACCAGCAGAGGACAGCCCGGGGAGACCCAGTACTTC.